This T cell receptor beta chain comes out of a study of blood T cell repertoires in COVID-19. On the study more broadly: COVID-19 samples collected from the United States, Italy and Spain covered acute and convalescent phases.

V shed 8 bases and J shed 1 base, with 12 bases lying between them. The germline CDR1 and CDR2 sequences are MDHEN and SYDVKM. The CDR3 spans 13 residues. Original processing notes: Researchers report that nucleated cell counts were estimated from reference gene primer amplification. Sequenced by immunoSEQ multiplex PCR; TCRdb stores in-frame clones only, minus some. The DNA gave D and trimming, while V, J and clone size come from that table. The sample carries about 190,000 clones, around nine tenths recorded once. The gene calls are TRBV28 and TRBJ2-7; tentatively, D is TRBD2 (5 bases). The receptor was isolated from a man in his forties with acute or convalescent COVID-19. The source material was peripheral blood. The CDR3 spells CASSRTGSYEQYF. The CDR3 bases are TGTGCCAGCTCCCGGACTGGTTCCTACGAGCAGTACTTC.